The next 5 T cell receptor beta chains were all read from a single sample in a study of blood T cell repertoires in COVID-19. The repertoire was sequenced with immunoSEQ multiplex PCR; TCRdb's copy has only in-frame clones and lacks some. The profile shows 390,000 or so clones, roughly 90% of them singletons. The sample consisted of peripheral blood. These receptor sequences come from a young woman with COVID-19, enrolled during active disease.

This chain links TRBV7-8 with TRBJ2-5; 11 nucleotides agree with TRBD2. The CDR3 is 16 amino acids. With V trimmed by 5 bases and J by 5 bases, 10 bases remained unmatched. Germline loops: CDR1 SGHVS, CDR2 FQNEAQ. The CDR3 sequence: CASSQNSGRAGETQYF. The DNA for the CDR3 is TGTGCCAGCAGCCAAAATAGCGGGAGGGCCGGTGAGACCCAGTACTTC.

V gene TRBV7-6 combines with J gene TRBJ1-2; D unresolved. CDR1 and CDR2 (germline): SGHVS, FNYEAQ. There are 11 residues in the CDR3. V shed 5 bases and J shed 12 bases, with 13 bases lying between them. The CDR3 is CASSDGLDDTF. CDR3 nucleotides: TGTGCCAGCAGCGACGGACTGGACGACACCTTC.

This sequence joins TRBV28 and TRBJ1-1; TRBD1 might be the D (6 bases). V was shortened by 6 bases and J by 5 bases, with 19 bases between the two germline ends. This CDR3 has 15 residues. The germline gives CDR1 MDHEN, CDR2 SYDVKM. The CDR3 loop reads CASRRIGGKETEAFF. CDR3 bases: TGTGCCAGCAGACGCATAGGGGGTAAAGAAACTGAAGCTTTCTTT.

The genes are TRBV5-1 and TRBJ2-5; 8 positions agree with TRBD1. There are 15 residues in the CDR3. CDR1 and CDR2 from the germline V gene are SGHRS and YFSETQ. V was pared by 5 bases and J by 7 bases, with 13 bases of the junction left unmatched. The CDR3, as DNA: TGCGCCAGCAGTGGAGACAGGGGCGCGTTCGGGACCCAGTACTTC. Amino acid sequence: CASSGDRGAFGTQYF.

The rearrangement links TRBV6-2 or TRBV6-3 to TRBJ1-1, with D maybe TRBD1 (5 bases). This CDR3 has 12 residues. Trimming took 2 bases from V and 9 from J, leaving 10 bases between them. Germline assignment: CDR1 MNHEY and CDR2 SVGEGT. The CDR3 region is CASSYIDRQAFF. CDR3 sequence (DNA): TGTGCCAGCAGTTACATCGACAGACAAGCTTTCTTT.